A single sample gave rise to the 18 T cell receptor beta chains below, sequenced in a study of shared clonotypes between healthy human individuals. The assay was immunoSEQ multiplex PCR, and TCRdb's table has in-frame clones only and misses some. In the table there are 2 million to 2.5 million clones, around 95% of which are singletons. Sequenced sample: naive CD4+ T cells sorted from blood. Subset indicated: CD45RA+ positively selected. The receptors were gathered from a man aged 18 to 35 in good health.

J is TRBJ1-5 and V is TRBV27, with unresolved D. The CDR3 totals 17 residues. The germline gives CDR1 MNHEY, CDR2 SMNVEV (reference sequence). V dropped 6 bases and J dropped 2 bases, with 20 bases sitting between them. CDR3 sequence (DNA): TGTGCCAGCAGCCCATACGCCTTTAATGGCCGCAATCAGCCCCAGCATTTT. It is translated as CASSPYAFNGRNQPQHF.

V and J are TRBV11-2 and TRBJ2-2; weak D call: TRBD1 (6 bases). The CDR3 extends over 14 amino acids. Germline CDR1 SGHAT, CDR2 FQNNGV. V lost 3 bases and J lost 4, with 9 bases in between. The CDR3 here is CASSFSRGTGELFF. As DNA, the CDR3 is TGTGCCAGCAGCTTTTCCAGGGGCACCGGGGAGCTGTTTTTT.

This clone was found once. The rearrangement links TRBV6-1 to TRBJ1-5, with unresolved D. V was shortened by 1 base and J by 3 bases, with 10 bases between the two germline ends. The CDR3 is 15 amino acids. Germline CDR1 and CDR2: MNHNS and SASEGT. The CDR3 DNA follows: TGTGCCAGCAGTGAAGGGGAGGGTCCCAATCAGCCCCAGCATTTT. Its protein is CASSEGEGPNQPQHF.

Notes on this clone: It is likely a read error, because the conserved phenylalanine at the end of the CDR3 is missing. This chain connects TRBV30 to TRBJ1-5, with D possibly TRBD1 on 5 matching bases. The CDR3 sequence is 14 residues long. Per the germline V gene, CDR1 is GTSNPN and CDR2 is SVGIG (reference sequence). V was pared by 0 bases and J by 4 bases, with 10 bases between. The CDR3 DNA sequence: TGTGCCTGGAGTGTGGGACCCCAGAATCAGCCCCAGCATGTT. It encodes CAWSVGPQNQPQHV.

The V and J genes are TRBV11-2 and TRBJ2-7; no clear D gene. The CDR3 is 13 amino acids. V lost 1 base to trimming and J lost 3 bases, with 7 bases between them. From germline, CDR1 is SGHAT and CDR2 FQNNGV. This chain's CDR3 is CASSLVADYEQYF. Here the CDR3 DNA reads TGTGCCAGCAGCTTAGTGGCAGACTACGAGCAGTACTTC.

The chain links TRBV7-9 to TRBJ2-2; the match to TRBD1 covers 8 bases. J was trimmed by 7 bases and V by 4 bases; bases with no gene match: 8. Germline CDR1 SEHNR, CDR2 FQNEAQ (reference sequence). The CDR3 is made up of 15 amino acids. The CDR3 sequence is CASSSLDRVDGELFF. The CDR3 DNA reads TGTGCCAGCAGCTCTTTGGACAGGGTGGACGGGGAGCTGTTTTTT. The full variable domain, with the rest looked up from reference TRBV7-9 and TRBJ2-2, is DTGVSQNPRHKITKRGQNVTFRCDPISEHNRLYWYRQTLGQGPEFLTYFQNEAQLEKSRLLSDRFSAERPKGSFSTLEIQRTEQGDSAMYLCASSSLDRVDGELFFGEGSRLTVL.

The rearrangement joins TRBV28 to TRBJ2-3, with 8 bases identical to TRBD2. Germline V gives CDR1 MDHEN, CDR2 SYDVKM. J was trimmed by 5 bases and V by 0 bases; bases with no gene match: 4. The CDR3 contains 15 residues. The DNA of the CDR3 is TGTGCCAGCAGTTTATGGCTAGCGGGCAAAGATACGCAGTATTTT. Translated: CASSLWLAGKDTQYF.

This sequence joins TRBV6-5 and TRBJ1-1, with a weak D call TRBD1 (5 bases). Germline-derived CDR1 and CDR2 are MNHEY and SVGAGI. The CDR3 contains 15 residues. V lost 5 bases to trimming and J lost 1 base, with 14 bases between them. DNA of the CDR3: TGTGCCAGCAGTCAACCGGGACTTGGGAACACTGAAGCTTTCTTT. It translates to CASSQPGLGNTEAFF.

The rearrangement links TRBV7-3 to TRBJ1-1; the match to TRBD1 covers 7 bases. The CDR3 totals 14 residues. Germline lookup yields CDR1 SGHTA and CDR2 FQGTGA. The V gene end was trimmed by 5 bases and the J gene end by 1 base; junction bases not matched to a gene: 4. The CDR3 sequence: CASSRGGKNTEAFF. In DNA form, the CDR3 reads TGTGCCAGCAGCCGAGGGGGCAAGAACACTGAAGCTTTCTTT.

As concerns this clone: The sample has other DNA sequences that encode this CDR3 too. This rearrangement joins TRBV5-6 to TRBJ2-7; 7 bases map to TRBD1. CDR1 and CDR2 from the germline V gene are SGHDT and YYEEEE. This CDR3 spans 14 amino acids. V gave up 0 bases and J gave up 2 bases; unmatched junction bases: 2. Written as DNA, the CDR3 is TGTGCCAGCAGCTTGGGGCAGGGGGCCTACGAGCAGTACTTC. It encodes CASSLGQGAYEQYF.

V gene TRBV18 combines with J gene TRBJ2-3; 8 nucleotides agree with TRBD1. V shed 6 bases and J 4 bases; nucleotides not matched to a gene: 9. Per germline, CDR1 KGHSH and CDR2 LQKENI. The CDR3 is made up of 15 amino acids. CDR3 sequence (DNA): TGTGCCAGCTCGTGGGGACAGGCCGAGGCAGATACGCAGTATTTT. Translation: CASSWGQAEADTQYF.

The rearrangement links TRBV6-1 to TRBJ2-7; 11 nucleotides agree with TRBD2. Germline-derived CDR1 and CDR2 are MNHNS and SASEGT. This CDR3 is 15 amino acids long. V lost 4 bases, J lost 7 bases, and 9 bases stayed unmatched. The CDR3 reads CASSVGTSGPWEQYF. The CDR3 bases are TGTGCCAGCAGTGTTGGGACTAGCGGCCCGTGGGAGCAGTACTTC.

This chain links TRBV30 with TRBJ1-3; no reliable D call. Germline CDR1 reads GTSNPN; CDR2 reads SVGIG (reference sequence). This CDR3 is built from 13 residues. V lost 5 bases and J lost 0, with 8 bases in between. CDR3 coding DNA: TGTGCCTGGCATTTGAGCTCTGGAAACACCATATATTTT. Protein sequence: CAWHLSSGNTIYF.

The chain carries TRBV13 and TRBJ1-6; D is ambiguous. Germline lookup yields CDR1 PRHDT and CDR2 FYEKMQ (reference sequence). Deletions cut 0 bases from V and 7 bases from J, with 13 bases between. The CDR3 runs 16 residues. The CDR3 coding sequence is TGTGCCAGCAGCTTAGGCCTAAGAACAATAAATTCACCCCTCCACTTT. This codes for CASSLGLRTINSPLHF.

This chain uses TRBV30 with TRBJ1-6; D is unclear. CDR1 and CDR2 (germline): GTSNPN, SVGIG (reference sequence). The V end lost 3 bases, the J end lost 3 bases, and 18 bases lay between the germline ends. This CDR3 is built from 17 residues. The CDR3 region is CAWRPGRRLLYNSPLHF. In DNA form, the CDR3 reads TGTGCCTGGAGGCCGGGTCGGCGGCTGCTCTATAATTCACCCCTCCACTTT.

The chain combines TRBV6-4 with TRBJ2-2, with D possibly TRBD1 on 7 matching bases. Germline assignment: CDR1 MRHNA and CDR2 SNTAGT. The CDR3 is 13 residues long. Between the trimmed V and J ends, which lost 6 bases and 7 bases, there was a span of 12 bases. CDR3 sequence: CASSGQEGGELFF. In DNA, the CDR3 is TGTGCCAGCAGCGGACAGGAGGGCGGGGAGCTGTTTTTT.

This clone was counted a single time. Other DNA sequences within the sample encode an identical CDR3. The chain is built from TRBV2 and TRBJ2-7; D perhaps matches TRBD2 (6 bases). The CDR3 runs to 13 residues. With 6 bases removed from V and 0 bases from J, the gap between germline ends came to 9 bases. The germline gives CDR1 SNHLY, CDR2 FYNNEI. CDR3 sequence reads: CASSRDSSYEQYF. The CDR3 DNA reads as TGTGCCAGCAGCCGGGACTCCTCCTACGAGCAGTACTTC.

This chain uses TRBV11-2 with TRBJ2-4; 13 nucleotides agree with TRBD2. Looked up from germline, CDR1 is SGHAT and CDR2 is FQNNGV. The CDR3 sequence is 14 residues long. Losses at the gene ends were 5 bases for V and 9 bases for J; bases not matched to a gene: 4. The CDR3 DNA reads as TGTGCCAGCAGCCCCCGACTAGCGGGAGGCATTCAGTACTTC. Its protein product is CASSPRLAGGIQYF.